This entry describes one TCR beta chain. Its cognate antigen is unknown. Exclusions: uncontrolled infection, other autoimmune disease, pregnancy, lactation. The diagnostic basis comprised clinical symptoms, serum thyroxine and TRAb, thyroid ultrasound and orbital computed tomography. Authors of the study amplified TCR beta CDR3 regions from RNA transcripts. In the first-round RT-PCR of the TCR CDR3, the HTBI primer set was used. From the multiplex PCR reads, TCRdb called clonotypes with MiXCR, one entry per CDR3 protein. The table lists around 620,000 distinct CDR3 sequences, approximately 44% of them singletons, with 19% in the top ten. The sample belongs to a study of T cells in Graves' hyperthyroidism and ophthalmopathy. Whole-study findings and limits: Most thyroid clonotypes expanded above 0.001 were also detected in blood. In validation, the model predicted ophthalmopathy. These predictions came a median roughly seven months before onset.

The V gene lost 6 bases and the J gene lost 14 bases, with 20 bases spanning the gap. This CDR3 is 13 amino acids long. Germline CDR1 and CDR2: SGHTA and FQGNSA. The chain joins TRBV7-2 to TRBJ2-1; a weak D match, TRBD2 (5 bases). The sample taken for sequencing was peripheral blood or thyroid tissue (not recorded which). This clonotype was sampled from an adult woman with Graves' disease, either hyperthyroidism or ophthalmopathy (not recorded which). Written as DNA, the CDR3 is TGTGCCAGCAGTTCCAGGACCCGGGGTGGGGAGTTCTTC. Translation: CASSSRTRGGEFF.